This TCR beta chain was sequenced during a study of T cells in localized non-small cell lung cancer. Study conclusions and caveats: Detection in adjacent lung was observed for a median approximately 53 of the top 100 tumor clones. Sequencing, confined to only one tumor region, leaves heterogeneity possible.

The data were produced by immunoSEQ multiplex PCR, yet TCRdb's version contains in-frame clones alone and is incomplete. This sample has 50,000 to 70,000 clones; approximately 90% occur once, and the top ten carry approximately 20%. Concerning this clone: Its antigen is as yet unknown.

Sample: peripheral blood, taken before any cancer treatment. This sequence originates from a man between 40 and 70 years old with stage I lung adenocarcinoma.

DNA for the CDR3: TGTGCCAGTACCCCCCGACAGTCCAGGAATCAGCCCCAGCATTTT. It codes for CASTPRQSRNQPQHF. This chain uses TRBV19 with TRBJ1-5; D is perhaps TRBD1 (5 bases). The CDR3 loop spans 15 amino acids. The V end was cut by 7 bases, the J end by 4 bases, with 17 bases between. Germline CDR1 is LNHDA and CDR2 is SQIVND (reference sequence).